This passage covers 29 T cell receptor beta chains from one sample sequenced in a study of T cell repertoires in cytomegalovirus infection. Via MiXCR, TCRdb re-called the reads, giving one row per CDR3 protein. The profile covers some 900,000 distinct CDR3 sequences, with approximately 29% appearing a single time and 12% taken by the ten largest. No antigen has been assigned to these receptors. The sample in question was cultured CD8+ T cells from PBMCs, obtained from culture after CMV antigen stimulation. These receptors all stem from a human donor in good health (CMV status not recorded). Some clones in this sample may be carry-over from other donors' samples.

The chain joins TRBV20-1 to TRBJ2-7, with a possible D match to TRBD1 (5 bases). This CDR3 region has 13 residues. The V end was cut by 5 bases, the J end by 0 bases, with 11 bases between. Germline CDR1 and CDR2: DFQATT and SNEGSKA (reference sequence). The CDR3 region is CSAGAGHSYEQYV. CDR3 DNA sequence: TGCAGTGCTGGGGCTGGCCACTCCTACGAGCAGTACGTC.

The chain combines TRBV4-1 with TRBJ2-1; 9 bases are a match to TRBD1. V shed 1 base and J 8 bases; nucleotides not matched to a gene: 3. CDR1 MGHRA and CDR2 YSYEKL come from the germline V gene. The CDR3 loop spans 14 amino acids. CDR3 amino acids: CASSQGDRVDEQFF. The CDR3, as DNA: TGCGCCAGCAGCCAAGGGGACAGGGTCGATGAGCAGTTCTTC.

This clonotype was counted a single time. The chain uses TRBV3-1 and TRBJ1-2, with unresolved D. V was cut by 0 bases and J by 3 bases, with 11 bases left in between. There are 15 residues in the CDR3. Germline lookup yields CDR1 LGHDT and CDR2 YNNKEL (reference sequence). CDR3 amino acids: CASSQDHRTYYGYTF. The CDR3 DNA sequence: TGTGCCAGCAGCCAAGACCACCGGACCTACTATGGCTACACCTTC. The full variable domain, completed using reference TRBV3-1 and TRBJ1-2, is DTAVSQTPKYLVTQMGNDKSIKCEQNLGHDTMYWYKQDSKKFLKIMFSYNNKELIINETVPNRFSPKSPDKAHLNLHINSLELGDSAVYFCASSQDHRTYYGYTFGSGTRLTVV.

The chain employs TRBV6-6 and TRBJ2-1; 13 nucleotides align to TRBD2. This CDR3 has 17 amino acids. The V gene end was trimmed by 2 bases and the J gene end by 5 bases; junction bases not matched to a gene: 6. CDR1 MNHNY and CDR2 SVGAGI come from the germline V gene (reference sequence). CDR3 DNA sequence: TGTGCCAGCAGTTACGCTACTAGCGGGGGGGCAAACAATGAGCAGTTCTTC. This translates into CASSYATSGGANNEQFF.

This CDR3 is CASSQTSGGTYNEQFF. The CDR3 bases are TGTGCCAGCAGCCAGACTAGCGGGGGGACCTACAATGAGCAGTTCTTC. The gene calls are TRBV14 and TRBJ2-1; 13 nucleotides agree with TRBD2. V trimming: 3 bases; J trimming: 2 bases; junction bases outside the gene matches: 1. The CDR3 has 16 residues. CDR1 SGHDN and CDR2 FVKESK come from the germline V gene.

The rearrangement uses TRBV27 and TRBJ1-4; the D gene is possibly TRBD1 (6 bases). CDR3 length: 14 residues. Trimming left V 3 bases short and J 8 bases short, with 13 bases between. CDR1 MNHEY and CDR2 SMNVEV come from the germline V gene (reference sequence). The chain's CDR3 is CASSLYRADEKLFF. CDR3 DNA sequence: TGTGCCAGCAGTTTGTACAGGGCCGACGAAAAACTGTTTTTT.

V and J are TRBV12-3 or TRBV12-4 and TRBJ1-2; 7 bases line up with TRBD1. CDR3 size: 15 residues. The V segment lost 5 bases and the J segment 4 bases; nucleotides outside the gene matches: 10. Here the CDR3 reads CASSPHDRAVYGYTF. For the CDR3, the DNA is TGTGCCAGCAGTCCACACGACAGGGCGGTCTATGGCTACACCTTC.

This clonotype was seen only a few times. This chain links TRBV4-1 with TRBJ2-5, with 8 bases that match TRBD2. Germline trimming cut 4 bases from V and 5 bases from J; bases unmatched to any gene: 9. The CDR3 is made up of 15 amino acids. Germline CDR1 MGHRA, CDR2 YSYEKL. CDR3 amino acids: CASSPGLVSLETQYF. The CDR3 DNA is TGCGCCAGCAGCCCGGGACTAGTATCATTGGAGACCCAGTACTTC.

This clonotype was detected only a few times. V gene TRBV29-1 combines with J gene TRBJ1-2, with D maybe TRBD1 (5 bases). There are 13 residues in the CDR3. V was cut by 6 bases and J by 8 bases, with 19 bases left in between. CDR1 is SQVTM and CDR2 is ANQGSEA in the germline V gene. The DNA for the CDR3 is TGCAGCGTCCCCCTTATCGGGACGGGCGGCTACACCTTC. Translation: CSVPLIGTGGYTF.

This clonotype was found a few times. A read error may account for a junction end that differs from germline. The chain links TRBV7-7 to TRBJ2-7; a possible D gene is TRBD2 (5 bases). The CDR3 is made up of 14 amino acids. The germline V gene encodes CDR1 SSHAT and CDR2 FNYEAQ (reference sequence). The CDR3 DNA is TGTGCTAGCAGCCCGGAGGTCAGCTCCTACGAGCAGTACTTC. The encoded protein is CASSPEVSSYEQYF. Variable domain in full (rest from reference TRBV7-7 and TRBJ2-7): GAGVSQSPRYKVTKRGQDVTLRCDPISSHATLYWYQQALGQGPEFLTYFNYEAQPDKSGLPSDRFSAERPEGSISTLTIQRTEQRDSAMYRCASSPEVSSYEQYFGPGTRLTVT.

This chain connects TRBV6-5 to TRBJ1-1; no clear D. The CDR3 sequence is 13 residues long. V was pared by 0 bases and J by 7 bases, with 9 bases between. Germline V gene lookup returns CDR1 MNHEY and CDR2 SVGAGI. CDR3: CASSYSFAREAFF. The DNA of the CDR3 is TGTGCCAGCAGTTACTCCTTCGCCCGTGAAGCTTTCTTT.

To note about this clonotype: A junction end diverges from the germline sequence, so it may reflect a read error. The V and J genes are TRBV6-8 and TRBJ2-2; tentative D call: TRBD1 (6 bases). The germline CDR1 and CDR2 sequences are MNHGY and SAAAGT. CDR3 length: 15 amino acids. CDR3 amino acids: CASGYLQGATGELFF. In DNA form, the CDR3 reads TGTGCCAGCGGTTACTTACAGGGCGCCACCGGGGAGCTGTTTTTT.

In its sample, this clonotype was seen once. The CDR3 ends on some other residue instead of the conserved phenylalanine or tryptophan, so this is likely a read error. This chain links TRBV7-2 with TRBJ1-5; tentative D call: TRBD1 (5 bases). Germline CDR1 reads SGHTA; CDR2 reads FQGNSA. Deletions cut 1 base from V and 7 bases from J, with 11 bases between. The CDR3 totals 14 residues. This CDR3 is CASSLGGVGQPQHS. Written as DNA, the CDR3 is TGTGCCAGCAGCTTAGGAGGGGTGGGGCAGCCCCAGCATTCT.

This clonotype has ten or more counts. This rearrangement joins TRBV7-6 to TRBJ2-7; a weak D match, TRBD1 (5 bases). The V gene lost 2 bases and the J gene lost 2 bases, with 10 bases spanning the gap. This CDR3 has 14 amino acids. Germline V gene sequence: CDR1 SGHVS, CDR2 FNYEAQ. In DNA, the CDR3 is TGTGCCAGCAGCTTACAGGGTCCTACCTACGAGCAGTACTTC. It specifies CASSLQGPTYEQYF.

The V and J genes are TRBV11-3 and TRBJ2-2, with 9 bases fitting TRBD1. There are 19 residues in the CDR3. J was trimmed by 0 bases and V by 5 bases; bases with no gene match: 13. Germline V gene data show CDR1 as SGHNT and CDR2 as YENEEA. The CDR3 sequence: CASSPAPGQGSPNTGELFF. The CDR3 DNA sequence: TGTGCCAGCAGCCCTGCCCCGGGACAGGGATCTCCGAACACCGGGGAGCTGTTTTTT.

This clonotype was found many times. The J gene is TRBJ1-1, the V gene TRBV7-8, with D possibly matching TRBD1 (6 bases). V lost 6 bases, J lost 7 bases, and 12 bases lay in between. Germline values: CDR1 SGHVS, CDR2 FQNEAQ. CDR3 length equals 12 residues. CDR3 amino acids: CASSSGTREAFF. The CDR3 DNA follows: TGTGCCAGCAGTTCCGGGACACGTGAAGCTTTCTTT.

This clonotype came up a few times. CDR3 DNA sequence: TGTGCCAGCAGCTTGCGTAAAGGGGAAGCTTTCTTT. It specifies CASSLRKGEAFF. V is TRBV5-4 and J is TRBJ1-1; no clear D gene. CDR3 size: 12 residues. With 1 base removed from V and 8 bases from J, the gap between germline ends came to 9 bases. Germline-derived CDR1 and CDR2 are SGHNT and YYREEE (reference sequence).

In this sample, this clonotype turned up a few times. The chain carries TRBV24-1 and TRBJ1-5; 10 bases match TRBD1. CDR3 length equals 14 residues. Germline CDR1 KGHDR, CDR2 SFDVKD. V lost 10 bases to trimming and J lost 6 bases; unmatched junction nucleotides: 8. The CDR3 DNA reads as TGTGCCACTGCGAGACAGGGGGCTACTCAGCCCCAGCATTTT. Translation: CATARQGATQPQHF.

The chain has TRBV12-3 or TRBV12-4 and TRBJ1-2; TRBD1 is a possible D gene (6 bases). This CDR3 spans 14 amino acids. The ends were cut back, 5 bases at V and 4 bases at J, with 14 bases in the middle. The chain's CDR3 is CASSHPQGPYGYTF. The CDR3 DNA follows: TGTGCCAGCAGTCACCCACAGGGTCCCTATGGCTACACCTTC.

The chain joins TRBV7-9 to TRBJ2-7; D possibly uses TRBD1 or TRBD2 (6 bases each). From germline, CDR1 is SEHNR and CDR2 FQNEAQ (reference sequence). The CDR3 is 16 residues long. The V end lost 1 base, the J end lost 0 bases, and 13 bases lay between the germline ends. The CDR3 region has the DNA TGTGCCAGCAGCTTAGGTCGGGGGCTGAGCTCCTACGAGCAGTACTTC. This translates into CASSLGRGLSSYEQYF.

This sequence joins TRBV5-1 and TRBJ2-1, with 7 bases aligning to TRBD2. The germline CDR1 and CDR2 sequences are SGHRS and YFSETQ. The CDR3 length is 13 residues. V lost 4 bases and J lost 9; bases outside the gene matches: 7. The CDR3 here is CASSHALAPEQFF. The DNA of the CDR3 is TGCGCCAGCAGCCACGCACTAGCGCCTGAGCAGTTCTTC.

The V gene is TRBV7-9, the J gene TRBJ2-1; 11 nucleotides agree with TRBD2. The CDR3 extends over 14 amino acids. With V trimmed by 8 bases and J by 6 bases, 6 bases remained unmatched. Germline assignment: CDR1 SEHNR and CDR2 FQNEAQ (reference sequence). The CDR3 bases are TGTGCCAGCGAAAGACTAGCGGGGCCCAATGAGCAGTTCTTC. It encodes CASERLAGPNEQFF.

This clonotype has just a few counts. V is TRBV12-3 or TRBV12-4 and J is TRBJ2-3; 7 bases map to TRBD1. J was trimmed by 2 bases and V by 2 bases; bases with no gene match: 4. This CDR3 spans 15 amino acids. Written as DNA, the CDR3 is TGTGCCAGCAGTTTAAGAGGGGGCTACACAGATACGCAGTATTTT. Its protein product is CASSLRGGYTDTQYF.

This chain uses TRBV6-1 with TRBJ2-7, with 7 bases identical to TRBD1. CDR1 MNHNS and CDR2 SASEGT come from the germline V gene. The CDR3 has 15 amino acids. V was clipped by 6 bases and J by 1 base; unmatched bases: 9. DNA of the CDR3: TGTGCCAGCAGAGCGACACAGGGGACATCCTACGAGCAGTACTTC. Translation gives CASRATQGTSYEQYF.

This clonotype appeared once. This chain links TRBV5-1 with TRBJ2-7; 8 bases match TRBD1. The CDR3 sequence is 15 residues long. Germline V gives CDR1 SGHRS, CDR2 YFSETQ. J was trimmed by 3 bases and V by 4 bases; bases with no gene match: 9. CDR3: CASSPSGGLNYEQYF. As DNA, the CDR3 is TGCGCCAGCAGCCCATCAGGGGGCTTGAACTACGAGCAGTACTTC.

The chain joins TRBV28 to TRBJ2-7, with 12 bases that match TRBD1. Per germline, CDR1 MDHEN and CDR2 SYDVKM. The CDR3 spans 16 residues. CDR3 in DNA: TGTGTCAGCAGCCCAACCGGGACAGGGGGCGCCTACGAGCAGTACGTC. Translated, it gives CVSSPTGTGGAYEQYV.

The genes are TRBV4-2 and TRBJ1-2; possibly TRBD1 for D (6 bases). Germline V gives CDR1 LGHNA, CDR2 YNFKEQ. There are 16 residues in the CDR3. The V end was cut by 2 bases, the J end by 6 bases, with 19 bases between. CDR3 nucleotides: TGTGCCAGCAGCCAATTACCGGGGGCGGTGGGAGATGGCTACACCTTC. Translating gives CASSQLPGAVGDGYTF.

Points on this clonotype: A much larger clonotype is one base distant, so this may be a read error. This rearrangement joins TRBV7-2 to TRBJ1-2, with D tentatively TRBD1 (6 bases). Trimming stripped 7 bases from V and 4 bases from J, with 13 bases between. The CDR3 is 13 residues long. Germline CDR1 and CDR2: SGHTA and FQGNSA. CDR3 bases: TGTGCCAGCAACGAACAGGGTTCCTATGGCTACACCTTC. Its protein is CASNEQGSYGYTF.

The V call is TRBV9, the J call TRBJ1-1; tentatively, D is TRBD1 (6 bases). In germline, CDR1 is SGDLS, CDR2 YYNGEE. Trimming removed 0 bases from V and 0 bases from J, with 9 bases in between. CDR3 length: 15 amino acids. CDR3 in amino acids: CASSVGGGMNTEAFF. CDR3 sequence (DNA): TGTGCCAGCAGCGTAGGTGGGGGCATGAACACTGAAGCTTTCTTT.